These T cell receptor beta chains were read from a single sample in a study of T cells in Graves' hyperthyroidism and ophthalmopathy. TCRdb reprocessed the multiplex PCR reads with MiXCR, giving one entry per CDR3 protein. The repertoire includes a few hundred thousand distinct CDR3 sequences, 22% of them detected once, and over 55% sits in the top ten. Sequenced sample: blood. These receptors were collected from a man under 40 with Graves' ophthalmopathy. The CDR3 runs from the conserved cysteine through the conserved F or W. Size tells how often a clone was seen (once, few, many) or the class of an expanded clone, and some rows leave it out.

-,TRBJ1-1,TRBV20-1,CSATGPGEAFF
-,TRBJ2-1,TRBV20-1,CSARAGTWYNEQFF
-,TRBJ2-1,TRBV6-1,CASSPTRLYNEQFF
few,TRBJ2-1,TRBV11-3,CASSLTPLPYNEQFF
many,TRBJ2-1,TRBV12-5,CASGLIPTGNEQFF
-,TRBJ2-3,TRBV29-1,CSVTLAANTDTQYF
-,TRBJ2-7,TRBV6-1,CASRRGGSGSEQYF
many,TRBJ2-5,TRBV18,CASSPPSYETQYF
many,TRBJ2-3,TRBV7-9,CASSSWSGGRGTDTQYF
few,TRBJ1-5,TRBV6-1,CASSEGENNQPQHF
few,TRBJ1-5,TRBV12-3/TRBV12-4,CASSLVGRINQPQHF
few,TRBJ2-5,TRBV7-6,CASSFPSQETQYF
many,TRBJ2-3,TRBV7-6,CASSPLRDTQYF
-,TRBJ1-4,TRBV7-8,CASSLREANEKLFF
-,TRBJ1-1,TRBV7-3,CASSSGQGAAAFF
-,TRBJ1-2,TRBV28,CASSSHLRDGETLHYGGYTF
many,TRBJ2-7,TRBV18,CASSPPGLSEQYF
-,TRBJ2-7,TRBV3-1,CASSLGTSGIGEQYF
-,TRBJ1-4,TRBV9,CASSPQGDPNEKLFF
-,TRBJ1-5,TRBV29-1,CSAGQGAGQPQHF
many,TRBJ2-3,TRBV7-9,CASSPDRGQDTQYF
-,TRBJ2-2,TRBV29-1,CSATEAGELFF
many,TRBJ2-7,TRBV28,CASSLLGSGGAYEQYF
-,TRBJ2-1,TRBV12-3/TRBV12-4,CASSFSGSTPEQFF
-,TRBJ2-7,TRBV14,CASSRPEHYEQYF
many,TRBJ2-1,TRBV11-3,CASSLEGGVAMYNEQFF
few,TRBJ2-7,TRBV5-6,CASSLDLASSYEQYF
-,TRBJ2-6,TRBV11-1,CASSSRGTHSGANVLTF
few,TRBJ2-5,TRBV2,CASSEAGGLAGVWGQETQYF
-,TRBJ2-1,TRBV2,CASRGDRGISHEQFF
-,TRBJ1-2,TRBV5-6,CASTLSPGQAYGYTF
few,TRBJ1-1,TRBV12-3/TRBV12-4,CASSWAPGGANTEAFF
once,TRBJ1-2,TRBV10-3,CAISGASRLDYGYTF
few,TRBJ1-6,TRBV2,CASSEGGQENNSPLHF
many,TRBJ2-7,TRBV30,CAWSVRGNEQYF
-,TRBJ2-5,TRBV11-2,CASSFHEAGATETQYF
few,TRBJ1-3,TRBV6-2/TRBV6-3,CASSYKPGAGGNTIYF
-,TRBJ1-2,TRBV20-1,CSAPPSNYGYTF
-,TRBJ2-1,TRBV28,CASSPRTSGRAQFF
few,TRBJ2-3,TRBV9,CASSARPSPGLAGTDTQYF
many,TRBJ2-1,TRBV28,CASSPSGGSGSKSGNEQFF
many,TRBJ1-2,TRBV10-3,CAISDGTDSNYGYTF
few,TRBJ2-1,TRBV24-1,CATSSKGYNEQFF
few,TRBJ2-1,TRBV7-8,CASSLTVSNEQFF
many,TRBJ1-2,TRBV20-1,CSARDSRGFYGYTF
few,TRBJ1-2,TRBV4-2,CASSQGTGGYFGYTF
few,TRBJ2-1,TRBV24-1,CATSGRVAGDNEQFF
many,TRBJ2-1,TRBV11-3,CASSPEDRVYNEQFF
many,TRBJ2-7,TRBV7-9,CASSPPGLPGGEQYF
few,TRBJ1-6,TRBV6-1,CASRQGTNSPLHF
-,TRBJ2-3,TRBV19,CASSMRGAPASSTDTQYF
-,TRBJ2-7,TRBV5-1,CASSLVASLGGIYEQYF
-,TRBJ2-2,TRBV12-3/TRBV12-4,CASSYSPTSGNTGELFF
few,TRBJ2-5,TRBV20-1,CSARSPGTSGSVETQYF
few,TRBJ1-1,TRBV6-4,CASSMGKILLVTEAFF